This T cell receptor (beta chain) was identified in a study of blood T cell repertoires in COVID-19. Study-wide background: Acute-phase and convalescent COVID-19 samples originated in the United States, Italy and Spain.

Trimming shortened V by 0 bases and J by 4 bases, and 8 bases separated the two germline ends. The CDR3 length is 14 residues. Germline CDR1 MNHEY, CDR2 SMNVEV (reference sequence). The participants were between roughly 18 and 89 years old and came from 24 US areas. Participant-given clinical history determined each cohort assignment. Methods used by the authors: For nucleated cells, counts were estimated from reference gene primer amplification. Assay: immunoSEQ multiplex PCR; the TCRdb copy retains only in-frame clones and omits some. V and J calls and clone size come straight from that table; D and trimming were deduced from the DNA. The sample shows a few hundred thousand clones, about 80% of them seen only once.

The clonotype originates from a man aged 25 to 45 with acute COVID-19. The chain employs TRBV27 and TRBJ2-3; no reliable D call. The sequencing sample was made of PBMCs or T cells enriched from blood (not recorded which). The CDR3 region has the DNA TGTGCCAGCAGTTTATCTATCCCCCCAGATACGCAGTATTTT. Protein product: CASSLSIPPDTQYF.